Shown below are 16 T cell receptor beta chains from a single sample sequenced in a study of T cells after yellow fever vaccination. A single record per CDR3 protein comes from TCRdb applying MiXCR to the 5' RACE reads. This table holds approximately 330,000 distinct CDR3 sequences, roughly 4.3% found once. Sequenced here: PBMCs, sampled 5 days after the yellow fever booster vaccination. Source of these receptors: a man aged 18-30 years who received the YFV17D yellow fever vaccine.

This clonotype was seen many times. J is TRBJ2-1 and V is TRBV9; TRBD2 agrees at 10 bases. Per germline, CDR1 SGDLS and CDR2 YYNGEE. This CDR3 spans 17 amino acids. With V trimmed by 0 bases and J by 6 bases, 9 bases remained unmatched. The CDR3 sequence: CASSVAMVAGGLNEQFF. The CDR3, as DNA: TGTGCCAGCAGCGTAGCTATGGTAGCGGGGGGTCTCAATGAGCAGTTCTTC.

This clonotype appeared many times. The chain is built from TRBV5-1 and TRBJ1-5, with D possibly being TRBD1 (5 bases). The CDR3 loop spans 14 amino acids. V was pared by 4 bases and J by 2 bases, with 10 bases between. Germline assignment: CDR1 SGHRS and CDR2 YFSETQ. CDR3 coding DNA: TGCGCCAGCAGCAGCCAGGGAGGCAATCAGCCCCAGCATTTT. Its protein product is CASSSQGGNQPQHF. Filled out from reference TRBV5-1 and TRBJ1-5, the complete variable domain reads KAGVTQTPRYLIKTRGQQVTLSCSPISGHRSVSWYQQTPGQGLQFLFEYFSETQRNKGNFPGRFSGRQFSNSRSEMNVSTLELGDSALYLCASSSQGGNQPQHFGDGTRLSIL.

The rearrangement links TRBV5-1 to TRBJ1-3; D gene unclear. CDR1 is SGHRS, CDR2 YFSETQ, per germline. This CDR3 comprises 13 residues. Trimming removed 5 bases from V and 5 bases from J, with 11 bases in between. The CDR3 region is CASSFDARNTIYF. CDR3 nucleotide sequence: TGCGCCAGCAGTTTCGACGCAAGAAACACCATATATTTT.

This clonotype was observed a few times. The chain combines TRBV20-1 with TRBJ2-7, with D possibly called TRBD1 or TRBD2 (5 bases each). From germline, CDR1 is DFQATT and CDR2 SNEGSKA (reference sequence). V gave up 3 bases and J gave up 2 bases, with 14 bases separating them. The CDR3 runs 14 residues. CDR3 amino acids: CSASPGTLTYEQYV. DNA for the CDR3: TGCAGTGCTAGCCCAGGGACCCTTACCTACGAGCAGTACGTC.

The V gene is TRBV7-2, the J gene TRBJ1-6, with 8 bases lining up with TRBD1. V gave up 2 bases and J gave up 8 bases; unmatched junction bases: 5. The germline V gene has CDR1 SGHTA and CDR2 FQGNSA. The CDR3 has 15 amino acids. The CDR3 bases are TGTGCCAGCAGCTTATCGGGACAGGAGGATTCACCCCTCCACTTT. Encoded protein: CASSLSGQEDSPLHF.

The chain uses TRBV20-1 and TRBJ2-1; 12 bases fit TRBD2. The V gene's germline CDR1 is DFQATT and CDR2 SNEGSKA (reference sequence). V lost 1 base and J lost 5; bases outside the gene matches: 3. The CDR3 is 15 amino acids. CDR3 sequence reads: CSARGLAGVHNEQFF. CDR3 nucleotides: TGCAGTGCTAGAGGACTAGCGGGGGTCCACAATGAGCAGTTCTTC.

This clonotype was counted ten times or more. This rearrangement joins TRBV7-3 to TRBJ1-1, with D unclear. Trimming stripped 2 bases from V and 4 bases from J, with 11 bases between. The germline V gene encodes CDR1 SGHTA and CDR2 FQGTGA. This CDR3 spans 14 amino acids. The CDR3 is CASSLYPGITEAFF. The CDR3 region has the DNA TGTGCCAGCAGCTTATACCCTGGGATCACTGAAGCTTTCTTT.

This clonotype showed up just a few times. The chain uses TRBV4-3 and TRBJ2-1; no definite D call. V gave up 3 bases and J gave up 6 bases, with 9 bases separating them. CDR3 length: 13 residues. From germline, CDR1 is LGHNA and CDR2 YSLEER. CDR3 residues: CASSHALSNEQFF. DNA for the CDR3: TGCGCCAGCAGCCACGCTCTCTCCAATGAGCAGTTCTTC.

This clonotype showed up many times. V is TRBV28 and J is TRBJ1-5; D gene unclear. Germline loops: CDR1 MDHEN, CDR2 SYDVKM. The CDR3 loop spans 12 amino acids. Trimming stripped 4 bases from V and 7 bases from J, with 8 bases between. The CDR3 protein is CASSYYRQPQHF. CDR3 DNA: TGTGCCAGCAGTTATTACCGGCAGCCCCAGCATTTT.

The chain uses TRBV12-3 or TRBV12-4 and TRBJ2-2, with a weak D call TRBD2 (5 bases). This CDR3 has 15 amino acids. The V gene lost 2 bases and the J gene lost 4 bases, with 11 bases spanning the gap. CDR3 region: CASSLPSGPTGELFF. Written as DNA, the CDR3 is TGTGCCAGCAGTTTACCGAGCGGCCCCACCGGGGAGCTGTTTTTT.

This clonotype was recorded a few times. The gene calls are TRBV4-2 and TRBJ2-1, with 14 bases matching TRBD2. Germline V gene sequence: CDR1 LGHNA, CDR2 YNFKEQ. The CDR3 runs to 20 residues. The V segment lost 0 bases and the J segment 4 bases; nucleotides outside the gene matches: 11. The CDR3: CASSQENLWTSGGKYNEQFF. In nucleotides, the CDR3 is TGTGCCAGCAGCCAAGAAAACCTTTGGACTAGCGGGGGGAAGTACAATGAGCAGTTCTTC.

The chain has TRBV12-3 or TRBV12-4 and TRBJ1-2; weak D call: TRBD1 (5 bases). The CDR3 is 15 amino acids. The V end was cut by 5 bases, the J end by 0 bases, with 13 bases between. The CDR3: CASSRGGRTNYGYTF. For the CDR3, the DNA is TGTGCCAGCAGTCGGGGGGGGAGAACTAACTATGGCTACACCTTC.

The genes are TRBV4-2 and TRBJ2-3; D is possibly TRBD1 or TRBD2 (6 bases each). The ends were cut back, 6 bases at V and 1 base at J, with 11 bases in the middle. Germline CDR1 and CDR2: LGHNA and YNFKEQ. The CDR3 consists of 14 residues. This CDR3 reads CASRRGVGTDTQYF. The CDR3 nucleotides read TGTGCCAGCAGAAGGGGGGTCGGCACAGATACGCAGTATTTT.

This clonotype was seen many times. The chain links TRBV14 to TRBJ2-1; D gene uncertain. V lost 4 bases to trimming and J lost 0 bases, with 22 bases between them. Germline values: CDR1 SGHDN, CDR2 FVKESK. The CDR3 has 19 amino acids. The CDR3 region is CASSPTRIGNLLSYNEQFF. The DNA of the CDR3 is TGTGCCAGCAGCCCCACCCGAATAGGGAATCTTCTCTCCTACAATGAGCAGTTCTTC.

The V call is TRBV18, the J call TRBJ2-3; weak D call: TRBD1 (5 bases). Trimming took 1 base from V and 5 from J, leaving 13 bases between them. CDR1 is KGHSH and CDR2 is LQKENI in the germline V gene. The CDR3 extends over 15 amino acids. The CDR3 nucleotides are TGTGCCAGCTCACCACGGCCAGGGCCAGAAGATACGCAGTATTTT. This translates into CASSPRPGPEDTQYF.

This clonotype has just a few counts. The chain employs TRBV6-6 and TRBJ2-1; weak D call: TRBD2 (6 bases). Germline assignment: CDR1 MNHNY and CDR2 SVGAGI (reference sequence). Trimming removed 6 bases from V and 3 bases from J, with 12 bases in between. The CDR3 has 14 residues. DNA for the CDR3: TGTGCCAGCAGCGGCCGGAGGGTCTACAATGAGCAGTTCTTC. This gives the protein CASSGRRVYNEQFF.